The source of this TCR beta chain is a study of cytomegalovirus exposure and HLA in healthy donors. Trimming took 3 bases from V and 3 from J, leaving 15 bases between them. The CDR3 has 15 amino acids. Germline CDR1 is KGHSH and CDR2 is LQKENI. The primer mix had 60 Vbeta and 13 Jbeta primers. Original data processing: Around 10 million of the about 80 million unique TCR beta chains counted in a later analysis were shared. TCRdb's table, derived via immunoSEQ multiplex PCR, lists solely in-frame clones and lacks some. V and J calls and clone size are those listed in that table; D and trimming were worked out from the DNA. Of about 140,000 clones listed, 88% are singletons.

This clonotype originated in a woman in her forties in good health and CMV-seronegative. The sample comprised PBMCs. The V and J genes are TRBV18 and TRBJ2-7, with D tentatively TRBD1 (5 bases). In DNA form, the CDR3 reads TGTGCCAGCTCACCCGTGGGGCCACCCTTCTACGAGCAGTACTTC. This encodes CASSPVGPPFYEQYF.